The 20 T cell receptor beta chains given below trace back to one sample, sequenced in a study of blood T cell repertoires in COVID-19. Only in-frame clones appear in the TCRdb table, and some are missing; sequencing was by immunoSEQ multiplex PCR. Here the sample spans some 83,000 clones, 81% being singletons. Sequencing was performed on peripheral blood. The receptors were sampled from an elderly man with acute or convalescent COVID-19.

The chain uses TRBV19 and TRBJ2-5; D is unclear. Per the germline V gene, CDR1 is LNHDA and CDR2 is SQIVND (reference sequence). The CDR3 spans 14 residues. V was cut by 6 bases and J by 2 bases, with 13 bases left in between. CDR3 amino acids: CASRPAVSQETQYF. CDR3 DNA sequence: TGTGCCAGTAGGCCCGCGGTCTCACAAGAGACCCAGTACTTC.

As concerns this clone: The same CDR3 also results from other DNA sequences found in this sample. The CDR3 loop reads CASSLGGLETQYF. CDR3 in DNA: TGTGCCAGCAGTTTGGGAGGTTTGGAGACCCAGTACTTC. The chain combines TRBV12-3 or TRBV12-4 with TRBJ2-5; TRBD2 might be the D (6 bases). Between the trimmed V and J ends, which lost 3 bases and 5 bases, there was a span of 10 bases. The CDR3 runs 13 residues.

This sequence joins TRBV7-9 and TRBJ2-1; TRBD2 agrees at 7 bases. The length of the CDR3 is 18 residues. Germline trimming cut 5 bases from V and 0 bases from J; bases unmatched to any gene: 13. Germline values: CDR1 SEHNR, CDR2 FQNEAQ (reference sequence). CDR3 loop: CASSLQGGGSLSYNEQFF. In DNA, the CDR3 is TGTGCCAGCAGCCTCCAGGGAGGCGGGAGTCTCTCCTACAATGAGCAGTTCTTC.

The gene calls are TRBV6-1 and TRBJ2-7, with TRBD1 matching 7 bases. The CDR3 runs 15 residues. The germline V gene has CDR1 MNHNS and CDR2 SASEGT. The junction had 6 bases not matched to a gene; V was cut back by 0 bases and J by 4 bases. CDR3 sequence (DNA): TGTGCCAGCAGTGAAGCGGGACAGAGGACGTACGAGCAGTACTTC. It codes for CASSEAGQRTYEQYF.

CDR3 nucleotides: TGCGCCAGCAGCATTACTAGCGGGATTAACAATGAGCAGTTCTTC. Translated, it gives CASSITSGINNEQFF. V usage is TRBV5-1 and J usage is TRBJ2-1; TRBD2 aligns across 10 bases. Germline CDR1 reads SGHRS; CDR2 reads YFSETQ. This CDR3 comprises 15 residues. Trimming took 4 bases from V and 5 from J; bases not matched to a gene: 6.

This chain uses TRBV27 with TRBJ2-7; TRBD1 matches at 9 bases. Germline CDR1 reads MNHEY; CDR2 reads SMNVEV (reference sequence). This CDR3 region has 14 residues. V lost 6 bases to trimming and J lost 3 bases; unmatched junction nucleotides: 6. The CDR3 sequence: CASSRDRVSYEQYF. For the CDR3, the DNA is TGTGCCAGCAGCCGGGACAGGGTAAGCTACGAGCAGTACTTC.

V is TRBV29-1 and J is TRBJ2-3; D remains ambiguous. Trimming cost V 0 bases and J 2 bases, with 12 bases left between them. This CDR3 contains 15 residues. Germline CDR1 is SQVTM and CDR2 is ANQGSEA. In nucleotides, the CDR3 is TGCAGCGTTGAAGATCGGCGGCAGCACACAGATACGCAGTATTTT. Translation: CSVEDRRQHTDTQYF.

The rearrangement joins TRBV6-5 to TRBJ1-1, with TRBD1 matching over 7 bases. CDR1 is MNHEY, CDR2 SVGAGI, per germline. This CDR3 comprises 14 residues. The V gene end was trimmed by 3 bases and the J gene end by 3 bases; junction bases not matched to a gene: 4. CDR3 loop: CASSYRGPDTEAFF. The CDR3 nucleotides read TGTGCCAGCAGTTATAGGGGGCCCGACACTGAAGCTTTCTTT.

This clone was counted only a few times. The chain links TRBV21-1 to TRBJ2-3; the D segment call TRBD2 is taken from the table without a DNA check. TRBV21-1 is a listed pseudogene. CDR3 length: 19 residues. This CDR3 is CASSKVSGTSGPSTDTQYF. The CDR3 region has the DNA TGTGCCAGCAGCAAAGTCTCCGGGACTAGCGGGCCCAGCACAGATACGCAGTATTTT.

The rearrangement uses TRBV28 and TRBJ1-3; a possible D gene is TRBD1 (5 bases). V shed 3 bases and J shed 4 bases, with 19 bases lying between them. The germline V gene encodes CDR1 MDHEN and CDR2 SYDVKM. The CDR3 totals 17 residues. CDR3 sequence: CASSFFLGRVGGNTIYF. CDR3 DNA: TGTGCCAGCAGTTTCTTCTTGGGCAGGGTGGGAGGAAACACCATATATTTT.

The chain carries TRBV19 and TRBJ1-6, with no clear D. Germline CDR1 LNHDA, CDR2 SQIVND (reference sequence). The CDR3 sequence is 15 residues long. Trimming took 3 bases from V and 6 from J, leaving 12 bases between them. The CDR3 DNA sequence: TGTGCCAGTAGTATTTTGGGGAGAAGTAATTCACCCCTCCACTTT. The encoded protein is CASSILGRSNSPLHF.

The chain carries TRBV5-1 and TRBJ2-7; 8 positions agree with TRBD1. The CDR3 length is 16 residues. V shed 0 bases, J shed 2 bases, and the junction held 7 bases outside the gene matches. Germline values: CDR1 SGHRS, CDR2 YFSETQ. CDR3 residues: CASSLGTSGQAYEQYF. The CDR3 coding sequence is TGCGCCAGCAGCTTGGGGACCTCGGGACAGGCCTACGAGCAGTACTTC.

The rearrangement links TRBV5-1 to TRBJ2-1; TRBD2 matches at 12 bases. In germline, CDR1 is SGHRS, CDR2 YFSETQ. J gave up 2 bases and V 0 bases, and 3 bases lay outside the gene matches. This CDR3 region has 17 residues. As DNA, the CDR3 is TGCGCCAGCAGCTTGGGACTAGCGGGAGTTCCCTACAATGAGCAGTTCTTC. It is translated as CASSLGLAGVPYNEQFF.

The rearrangement links TRBV18 to TRBJ2-2; 7 nucleotides align to TRBD2. The CDR3 consists of 17 residues. V lost 3 bases, J lost 12 bases, and 19 bases stayed unmatched. CDR1 and CDR2 from the germline V gene are KGHSH and LQKENI. CDR3 region: CASSPPASGDLPGKLFF. The DNA for the CDR3 is TGTGCCAGCTCACCTCCGGCTAGCGGAGACTTACCGGGGAAGCTGTTTTTT. The full variable domain, its missing parts supplied by reference TRBV18 and TRBJ2-2, is NAGVMQNPRHLVRRRGQEARLRCSPMKGHSHVYWYRQLPEEGLKFMVYLQKENIIDESGMPKERFSAEFPKEGPSILRIQQVVRGDSAAYFCASSPPASGDLPGKLFFGEGSRLTVL.

The chain recombines TRBV4-1 with TRBJ1-5; D remains ambiguous. V dropped 0 bases and J dropped 4 bases, with 10 bases sitting between them. Germline V gene lookup returns CDR1 MGHRA and CDR2 YSYEKL. This CDR3 comprises 15 residues. The CDR3 DNA reads TGCGCCAGCAGCCAAGATTTCCCGAGGAATCAGCCCCAGCATTTT. It yields the protein CASSQDFPRNQPQHF.

This sequence joins TRBV5-1 and TRBJ1-3, with D possibly being TRBD1 (5 bases). CDR3 length equals 15 residues. CDR1 and CDR2 (germline): SGHRS, YFSETQ. Between the trimmed V and J ends, which lost 3 bases and 0 bases, there was a span of 10 bases. The CDR3 nucleotides read TGCGCCAGCAGCTCAAGGGGACTCTCTGGAAACACCATATATTTT. This encodes CASSSRGLSGNTIYF.

This chain connects TRBV18 to TRBJ2-7; weak D call: TRBD1 (6 bases). The CDR3 runs 14 residues. Trimming shortened V by 3 bases and J by 0 bases, and 9 bases separated the two germline ends. Germline CDR1 reads KGHSH; CDR2 reads LQKENI. The CDR3 nucleotides read TGTGCCAGCTCACCTCGGACAGTCTCCTACGAGCAGTACTTC. Translated, it gives CASSPRTVSYEQYF.

The chain has TRBV11-2 and TRBJ2-4; TRBD2 matches at 16 bases. Germline loops: CDR1 SGHAT, CDR2 FQNNGV. The CDR3 totals 18 residues. V lost 5 bases, J lost 3 bases, and 7 bases stayed unmatched. CDR3 amino acids: CASSPGTSGRAVKNIQYF. The CDR3 DNA sequence: TGTGCCAGCAGCCCCGGGACTAGCGGGAGGGCGGTCAAAAACATTCAGTACTTC.

This chain links TRBV5-4 with TRBJ2-7, with TRBD1 as a possible D gene (5 bases). Trimming stripped 3 bases from V and 3 bases from J, with 7 bases between. The CDR3 is 12 amino acids. CDR1 is SGHNT, CDR2 YYREEE, per germline (reference sequence). The CDR3 DNA reads TGTGCCAGCAGCTATCAGGGCTACGAGCAGTACTTC. As protein: CASSYQGYEQYF.

V gene TRBV19 combines with J gene TRBJ2-7, with D possibly TRBD1 on 6 matching bases. The V gene lost 4 bases and the J gene lost 7 bases, with 11 bases spanning the gap. The germline gives CDR1 LNHDA, CDR2 SQIVND (reference sequence). The CDR3 loop spans 12 amino acids. CDR3: CASSRGLDEQYF. DNA for the CDR3: TGTGCCAGTAGTAGGGGGCTTGATGAGCAGTACTTC.